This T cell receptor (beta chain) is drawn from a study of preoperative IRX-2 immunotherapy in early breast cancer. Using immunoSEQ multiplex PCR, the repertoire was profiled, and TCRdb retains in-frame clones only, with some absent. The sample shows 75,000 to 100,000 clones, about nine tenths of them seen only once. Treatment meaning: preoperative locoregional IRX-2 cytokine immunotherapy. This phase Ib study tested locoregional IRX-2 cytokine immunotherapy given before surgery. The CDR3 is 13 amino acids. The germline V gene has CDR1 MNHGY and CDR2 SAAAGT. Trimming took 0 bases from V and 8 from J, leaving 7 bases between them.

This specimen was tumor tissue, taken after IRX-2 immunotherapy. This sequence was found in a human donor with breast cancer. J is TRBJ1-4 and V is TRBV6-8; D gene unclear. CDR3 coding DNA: TGTGCCAGCAGTTACTCGAGTTTCGAAAAACTGTTTTTT. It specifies CASSYSSFEKLFF.